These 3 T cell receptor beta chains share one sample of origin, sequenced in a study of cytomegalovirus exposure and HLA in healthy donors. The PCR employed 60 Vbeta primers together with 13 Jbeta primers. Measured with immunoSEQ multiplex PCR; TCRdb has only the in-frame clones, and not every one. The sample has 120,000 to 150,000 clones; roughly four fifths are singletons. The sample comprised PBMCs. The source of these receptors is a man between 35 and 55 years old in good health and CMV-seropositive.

CDR3 residues: CASSSGTGFFRETQYF. CDR3 bases: TGCGCCAGCAGCTCCGGGACAGGGTTTTTTCGAGAGACCCAGTACTTC. The V call is TRBV5-1, the J call TRBJ2-5; 9 positions agree with TRBD1. This CDR3 comprises 16 residues. Germline V CDR1 and CDR2: SGHRS, YFSETQ. V shed 3 bases and J 4 bases; nucleotides not matched to a gene: 10.

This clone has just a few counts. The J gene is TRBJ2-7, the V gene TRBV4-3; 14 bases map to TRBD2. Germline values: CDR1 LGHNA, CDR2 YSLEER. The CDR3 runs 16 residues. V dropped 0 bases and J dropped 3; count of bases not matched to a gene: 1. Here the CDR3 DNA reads TGCGCCAGCAGCCAAGACGGGACTAGCGGGAGCTACGAGCAGTACTTC. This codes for CASSQDGTSGSYEQYF.

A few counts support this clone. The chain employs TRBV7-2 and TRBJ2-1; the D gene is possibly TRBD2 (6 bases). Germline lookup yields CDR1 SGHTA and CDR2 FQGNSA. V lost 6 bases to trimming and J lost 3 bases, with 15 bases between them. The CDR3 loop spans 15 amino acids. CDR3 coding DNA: TGTGCCAGCAGACTCGGACTAACCTACTACAATGAGCAGTTCTTC. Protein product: CASRLGLTYYNEQFF.